This TCR beta chain was sequenced in a study of primary melanoma T cells and metastatic recurrence. Study at large: Primary melanomas here were stage T2 to T4, over 1 mm thick.

This clone was seen just once. Its antigen is unknown. Profiling relied on immunoSEQ multiplex PCR, and the TCRdb table lists in-frame clones only, not all of them. Recorded for this sample: roughly 75 clones. Study-wide findings and caveats: The authors suggested a successful antitumor T-cell response can exist in primary melanoma. Tumor T-cell fraction reportedly predicted progression-free survival independently.

The CDR3 contains 15 residues. Germline CDR1 reads LNHDA; CDR2 reads SQIVND (reference sequence). V was clipped by 7 bases and J by 4 bases; unmatched bases: 9. This sequence originates from a human donor with melanoma. The genes are TRBV19 and TRBJ2-7, with 11 nucleotides matching TRBD1. The sequenced sample was melanoma tumor tissue. DNA for the CDR3: TGTGCCAGTAATCCCGGGACAGGGGGAATTTACGAGCAGTACTTC. As protein: CASNPGTGGIYEQYF.